A single sample is the source of the 14 T cell receptor beta chains below, sequenced in a study of regulatory T cells in long-lasting Graves disease. Assembly of TCR beta libraries relied on iRepertoire HTBI primers together with Arm-PCR of CDR3 regions. TCRdb ran MiXCR on the multiplex PCR reads and lists one entry per CDR3 protein. The table records over 400,000 distinct CDR3 sequences, around 15% of them present only once. Time point of the sample: newly diagnosed GD, antithyroid drugs for less than 3 months. The TCR library was made from RNA that had been extracted from PBMCs in TRIzol. These same records also appear under a second study, on T cells in Graves' hyperthyroidism and ophthalmopathy.

The specimen comprised peripheral blood mononuclear cells (PBMCs), sampled at new diagnosis, from a patient treated with antithyroid drugs. These receptors were collected from a woman aged 50 to 65 with Graves disease.

Only a few counts were recorded for this clonotype. The chain combines TRBV24-1 with TRBJ2-1; possible D gene TRBD1, 8 bases. The CDR3 is made up of 15 amino acids. V lost 4 bases and J 6 bases, leaving 15 bases between the germline ends. Germline lookup yields CDR1 KGHDR and CDR2 SFDVKD. CDR3 in DNA: TGTGCCACCAGTGAACAGGGGGGGAACCCCAATGAGCAGTTCTTC. Residues: CATSEQGGNPNEQFF.

The chain is built from TRBV12-3 or TRBV12-4 and TRBJ2-7; the D is unclear. The V and J ends lost 6 bases and 6 bases respectively, with 21 bases between them. The CDR3 extends over 15 amino acids. The CDR3 DNA is TGTGCCAGCAGCACCCCAGAAAACGGTGATCGCGAGCAGTACTTC. It encodes CASSTPENGDREQYF.

With regard to this clonotype: A much larger clone lies one base from this, so it may be a read error. The chain uses TRBV2 and TRBJ1-6, with D unclear. This CDR3 is built from 12 residues. Germline V gene lookup returns CDR1 SNHLY and CDR2 FYNNEI. CDR3 DNA: TGTGCCAGCGGGAAATACGGTTCACCCCTCCCCTTT. This translates into CASGKYGSPLPF.

The rearrangement uses TRBV28 and TRBJ1-6; D is possibly TRBD1 (5 bases). This CDR3 comprises 12 residues. In germline, CDR1 is MDHEN, CDR2 SYDVKM. V lost 7 bases to trimming and J lost 7 bases, with 8 bases between them. CDR3 sequence (DNA): TGTGCCAGCATGAACAGGAATTCACCCCTCCACTTT. Protein: CASMNRNSPLHF.

The table lists this clonotype with many counts. The chain combines TRBV28 with TRBJ1-5; the D gene is possibly TRBD1 (5 bases). The CDR3 consists of 15 residues. V dropped 3 bases and J dropped 3 bases, with 12 bases sitting between them. Germline CDR1 MDHEN, CDR2 SYDVKM. The DNA of the CDR3 is TGTGCCAGCAGTTTTGGAGACAGCGTCAATCAGCCCCAGCATTTT. Encoded protein: CASSFGDSVNQPQHF.

This chain joins TRBV4-1 and TRBJ2-3; 10 nucleotides match TRBD1. V trimming: 5 bases; J trimming: 3 bases; junction bases outside the gene matches: 8. This CDR3 comprises 16 residues. Germline CDR1 MGHRA, CDR2 YSYEKL. The CDR3 region is CASSAPGTGVTDTQYF. In nucleotides, the CDR3 is TGCGCCAGCAGCGCACCCGGGACAGGGGTTACAGATACGCAGTATTTT.

The chain couples TRBV6-1 to TRBJ2-5; 10 bases map to TRBD2. The J call may be wrong; the DNA end is better matched by TRBJ2-1. The length of the CDR3 is 15 residues. Germline CDR1 is MNHNS and CDR2 is SASEGT. The CDR3 DNA sequence: TGTGCCAGCAGTCGGACTAGCGGAGTTTTCAATGAGCAGTTCTTC. The encoded protein is CASSRTSGVFNEQFF.

This clonotype showed up many times. The chain uses TRBV6-1 and TRBJ2-7; 8 bases map to TRBD2. Germline CDR1 and CDR2: MNHNS and SASEGT. V gave up 1 base and J gave up 3 bases; unmatched junction bases: 5. The length of the CDR3 is 15 residues. DNA for the CDR3: TGTGCCAGCAGTGAAGTGCCGGGAGGGAGCTACGAGCAGTACTTC. Protein: CASSEVPGGSYEQYF.

This clonotype was observed many times. The chain has TRBV19 and TRBJ2-7, with 12 nucleotides matching TRBD2. Germline lookup yields CDR1 LNHDA and CDR2 SQIVND (reference sequence). The length of the CDR3 is 15 residues. V lost 5 bases, J lost 3 bases, and 5 bases stayed unmatched. In nucleotides, the CDR3 is TGTGCCAGTAGTCTACGGACTAGCGGGGACTACGAGCAGTACTTC. Amino acids: CASSLRTSGDYEQYF.

This clonotype has a count of ten or more. The chain is built from TRBV10-3 and TRBJ2-3; D gene unclear. Between the trimmed V and J ends, which lost 7 bases and 0 bases, there was a span of 8 bases. Per germline, CDR1 ENHRY and CDR2 SYGVKD. The CDR3 runs to 13 residues. CDR3 amino acids: CAINHISTDTQYF. DNA of the CDR3: TGTGCCATCAACCACATAAGCACAGATACGCAGTATTTT.

This clonotype has just a few counts. This chain links TRBV4-1 with TRBJ2-7; 11 bases agree with TRBD2. The junction had 5 bases not matched to a gene; V was cut back by 2 bases and J by 2 bases. The germline V gene encodes CDR1 MGHRA and CDR2 YSYEKL. This CDR3 has 16 residues. Here the CDR3 DNA reads TGCGCCAGCAGCCAACCGACTAGCGGGAACGCCTACGAGCAGTACTTC. Translated: CASSQPTSGNAYEQYF.

This clonotype has only a few counts. This rearrangement joins TRBV7-3 to TRBJ2-3; unclear D gene. Germline V gives CDR1 SGHTA, CDR2 FQGTGA. Trimming pared 2 bases from V and 4 bases from J, leaving 13 bases between. The CDR3 consists of 15 residues. CDR3 loop: CASSLYGTRADTQYF. The CDR3 DNA is TGTGCCAGCAGCTTATACGGCACCCGTGCAGATACGCAGTATTTT.

This chain uses TRBV6-1 with TRBJ1-3; perhaps TRBD1 as D (5 bases). This CDR3 has 15 amino acids. Germline-derived CDR1 and CDR2 are MNHNS and SASEGT. V lost 3 bases to trimming and J lost 0 bases, with 9 bases between them. The CDR3 sequence is CASSDETVSGNTIYF. CDR3 nucleotides: TGTGCCAGCAGTGACGAGACAGTCTCTGGAAACACCATATATTTT.

This clonotype was recorded at least ten times. The chain recombines TRBV30 with TRBJ2-1, with D unresolved. The CDR3 is made up of 12 amino acids. Trimming removed 2 bases at V and 7 bases at J, with 9 bases between. CDR1 and CDR2 (germline): GTSNPN, SVGIG (reference sequence). CDR3 amino acids: CAWSKLANEQFF. The CDR3 DNA follows: TGTGCCTGGAGTAAGTTAGCTAATGAGCAGTTCTTC.